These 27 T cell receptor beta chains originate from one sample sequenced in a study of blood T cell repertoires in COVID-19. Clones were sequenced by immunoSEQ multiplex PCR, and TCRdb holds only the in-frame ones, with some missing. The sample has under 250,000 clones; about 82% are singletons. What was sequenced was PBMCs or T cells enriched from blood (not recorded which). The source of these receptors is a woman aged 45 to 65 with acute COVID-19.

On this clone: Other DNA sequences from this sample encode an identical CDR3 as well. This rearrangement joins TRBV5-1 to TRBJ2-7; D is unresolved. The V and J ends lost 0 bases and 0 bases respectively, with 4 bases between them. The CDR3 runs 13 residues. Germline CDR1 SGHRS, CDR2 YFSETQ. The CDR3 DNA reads TGCGCCAGCAGCTTGGACGGCTCCTACGAGCAGTACTTC. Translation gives CASSLDGSYEQYF.

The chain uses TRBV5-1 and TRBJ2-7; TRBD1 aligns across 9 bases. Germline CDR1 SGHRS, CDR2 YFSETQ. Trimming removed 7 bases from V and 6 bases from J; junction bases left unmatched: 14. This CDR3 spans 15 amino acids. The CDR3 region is CASRETGTGFFEQYF. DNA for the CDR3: TGCGCCAGCCGTGAAACCGGGACAGGGTTTTTCGAGCAGTACTTC. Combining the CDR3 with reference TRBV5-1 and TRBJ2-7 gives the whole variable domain KAGVTQTPRYLIKTRGQQVTLSCSPISGHRSVSWYQQTPGQGLQFLFEYFSETQRNKGNFPGRFSGRQFSNSRSEMNVSTLELGDSALYLCASRETGTGFFEQYFGPGTRLTVT.

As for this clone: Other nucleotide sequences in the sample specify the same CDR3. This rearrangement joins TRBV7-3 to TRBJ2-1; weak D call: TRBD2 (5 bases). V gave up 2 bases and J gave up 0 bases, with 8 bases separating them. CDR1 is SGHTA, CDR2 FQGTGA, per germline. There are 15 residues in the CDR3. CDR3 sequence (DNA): TGTGCCAGCAGCTTAGATGGGAGCTCCTACAATGAGCAGTTCTTC. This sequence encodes CASSLDGSSYNEQFF.

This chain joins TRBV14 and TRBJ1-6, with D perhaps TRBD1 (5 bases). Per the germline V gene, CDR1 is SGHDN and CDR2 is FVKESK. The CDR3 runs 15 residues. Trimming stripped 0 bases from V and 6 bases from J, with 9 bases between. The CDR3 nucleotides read TGTGCCAGCAGCCAAGATGGGACTCGTAATTCACCCCTCCACTTT. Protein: CASSQDGTRNSPLHF.

This CDR3 reads CASSGGRGVQETQYF. DNA for the CDR3: TGTGCCAGCAGTGGGGGCAGGGGAGTCCAAGAGACCCAGTACTTC. V and J are TRBV2 and TRBJ2-5; tentatively, D is TRBD1 (6 bases). CDR1 and CDR2 (germline): SNHLY, FYNNEI. V lost 4 bases, J lost 1 base, and 13 bases lay in between. The CDR3 is made up of 15 amino acids. The full variable domain, with the rest looked up from reference TRBV2 and TRBJ2-5, is EPEVTQTPSHQVTQMGQEVILRCVPISNHLYFYWYRQILGQKVEFLVSFYNNEISEKSEIFDDQFSVERPDGSNFTLKIRSTKLEDSAMYFCASSGGRGVQETQYFGPGTRLLVL.

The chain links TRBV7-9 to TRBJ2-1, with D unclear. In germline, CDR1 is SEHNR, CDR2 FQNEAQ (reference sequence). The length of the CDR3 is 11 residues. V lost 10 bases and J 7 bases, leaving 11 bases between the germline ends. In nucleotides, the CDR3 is TGTGCCACCTTATGGGCAAATGAGCAGTTCTTC. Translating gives CATLWANEQFF. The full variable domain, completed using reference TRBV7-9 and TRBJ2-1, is DTGVSQNPRHKITKRGQNVTFRCDPISEHNRLYWYRQTLGQGPEFLTYFQNEAQLEKSRLLSDRFSAERPKGSFSTLEIQRTEQGDSAMYLCATLWANEQFFGPGTRLTVL.

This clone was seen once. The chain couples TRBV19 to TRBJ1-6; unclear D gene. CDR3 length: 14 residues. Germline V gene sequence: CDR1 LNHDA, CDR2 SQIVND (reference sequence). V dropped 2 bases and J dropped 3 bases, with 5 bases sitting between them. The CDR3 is CASSIRLYNSPLHF. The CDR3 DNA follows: TGTGCCAGTAGTATACGACTCTATAATTCACCCCTCCACTTT.

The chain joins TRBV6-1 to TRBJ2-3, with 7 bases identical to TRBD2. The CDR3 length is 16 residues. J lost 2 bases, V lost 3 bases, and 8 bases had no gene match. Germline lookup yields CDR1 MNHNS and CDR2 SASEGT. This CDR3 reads CASSDGAGVDTDTQYF. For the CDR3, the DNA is TGTGCCAGCAGTGATGGTGCGGGGGTAGACACAGATACGCAGTATTTT.

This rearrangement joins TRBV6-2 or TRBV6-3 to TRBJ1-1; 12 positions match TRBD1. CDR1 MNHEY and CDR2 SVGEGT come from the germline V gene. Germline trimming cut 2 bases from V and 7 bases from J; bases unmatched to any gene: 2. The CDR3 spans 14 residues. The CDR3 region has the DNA TGTGCCAGCAGTTACGGGACAGGGGGCGATGAAGCTTTCTTT. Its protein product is CASSYGTGGDEAFF.

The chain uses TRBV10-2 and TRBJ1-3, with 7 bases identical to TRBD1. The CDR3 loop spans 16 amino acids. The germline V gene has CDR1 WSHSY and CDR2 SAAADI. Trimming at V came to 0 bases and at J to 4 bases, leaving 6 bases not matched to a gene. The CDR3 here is CASSESMDRLGNTIYF. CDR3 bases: TGCGCCAGCAGTGAGTCAATGGACAGGCTGGGAAACACCATATATTTT.

DNA for the CDR3: TGTGCCAGCAGCCCACTACAGGGGAGCAATCAGCCCCAGCATTTT. This codes for CASSPLQGSNQPQHF. V and J are TRBV7-8 and TRBJ1-5, with 7 bases aligning to TRBD1. This CDR3 is built from 15 residues. Germline CDR1 is SGHVS and CDR2 is FQNEAQ. Trimming removed 5 bases from V and 1 base from J; junction bases left unmatched: 5.

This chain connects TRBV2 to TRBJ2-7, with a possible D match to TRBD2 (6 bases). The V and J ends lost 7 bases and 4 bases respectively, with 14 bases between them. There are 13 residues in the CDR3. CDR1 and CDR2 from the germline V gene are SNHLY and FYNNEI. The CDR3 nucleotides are TGTGCCAGCACGGCGGGGTTACCTTACGAGCAGTACTTC. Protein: CASTAGLPYEQYF.

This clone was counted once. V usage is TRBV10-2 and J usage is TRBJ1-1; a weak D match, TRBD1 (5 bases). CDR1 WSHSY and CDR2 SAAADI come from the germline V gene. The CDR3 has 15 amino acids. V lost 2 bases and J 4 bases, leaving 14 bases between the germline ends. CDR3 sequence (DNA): TGCGCCAGCAGTGAGATGGGACGGGGGGGCACTGAAGCTTTCTTT. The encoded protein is CASSEMGRGGTEAFF.

Here the CDR3 reads CASSLEATGITGYTF. The CDR3 bases are TGTGCCAGCAGCTTGGAGGCGACAGGGATAACCGGCTACACCTTC. The chain uses TRBV5-6 and TRBJ1-2; 7 positions agree with TRBD1. The CDR3 extends over 15 amino acids. Looked up from germline, CDR1 is SGHDT and CDR2 is YYEEEE. The V and J ends lost 0 bases and 8 bases, in that order; junction bases with no gene match: 10.

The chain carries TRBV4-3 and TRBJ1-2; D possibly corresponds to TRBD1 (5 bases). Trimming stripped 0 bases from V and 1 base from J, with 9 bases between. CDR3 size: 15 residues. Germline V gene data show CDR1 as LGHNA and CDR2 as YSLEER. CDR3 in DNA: TGCGCCAGCAGCCAAGATGTAGGGGATAACTATGGCTACACCTTC. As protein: CASSQDVGDNYGYTF.

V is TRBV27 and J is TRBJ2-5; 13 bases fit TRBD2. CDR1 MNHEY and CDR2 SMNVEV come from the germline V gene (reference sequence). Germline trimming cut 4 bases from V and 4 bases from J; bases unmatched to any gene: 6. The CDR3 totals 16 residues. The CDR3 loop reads CASSSRLAGGSETQYF. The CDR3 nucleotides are TGTGCCAGCAGTTCTCGACTAGCGGGGGGATCAGAGACCCAGTACTTC.

The CDR3 spells CASSLGGTGVNEQFF. In DNA form, the CDR3 reads TGTGCCAGCAGCTTGGGAGGGACAGGGGTCAATGAGCAGTTCTTC. The V gene is TRBV5-4, the J gene TRBJ2-1; 10 bases agree with TRBD1. The germline CDR1 and CDR2 sequences are SGHNT and YYREEE (reference sequence). The CDR3 length is 15 residues. V gave up 0 bases and J gave up 6 bases; unmatched junction bases: 3.

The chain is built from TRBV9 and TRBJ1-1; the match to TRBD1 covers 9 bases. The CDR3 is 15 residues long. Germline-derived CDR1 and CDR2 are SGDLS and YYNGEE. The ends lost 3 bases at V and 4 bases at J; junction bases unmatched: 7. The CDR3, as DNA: TGTGCCAGCAGCGCCAAGGGACAGGGACGCACTGAAGCTTTCTTT. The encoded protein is CASSAKGQGRTEAFF. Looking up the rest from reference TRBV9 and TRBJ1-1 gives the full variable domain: DSGVTQTPKHLITATGQRVTLRCSPRSGDLSVYWYQQSLDQGLQFLIQYYNGEERAKGNILERFSAQQFPDLHSELNLSSLELGDSALYFCASSAKGQGRTEAFFGQGTRLTVV.

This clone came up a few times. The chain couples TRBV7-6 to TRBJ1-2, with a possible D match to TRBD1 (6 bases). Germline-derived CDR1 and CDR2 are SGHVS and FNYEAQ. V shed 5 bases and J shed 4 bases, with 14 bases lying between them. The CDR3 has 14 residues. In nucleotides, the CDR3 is TGTGCCAGCAGCCCAGAACAGGGCCTCTATGGCTACACCTTC. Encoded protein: CASSPEQGLYGYTF.

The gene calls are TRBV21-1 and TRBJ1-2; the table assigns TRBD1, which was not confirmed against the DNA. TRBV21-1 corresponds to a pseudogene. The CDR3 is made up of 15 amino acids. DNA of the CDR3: TGTGCCAGCAGCAAAGTCGCAGGTTCCAACTATGGCTACACCTTC. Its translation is CASSKVAGSNYGYTF.

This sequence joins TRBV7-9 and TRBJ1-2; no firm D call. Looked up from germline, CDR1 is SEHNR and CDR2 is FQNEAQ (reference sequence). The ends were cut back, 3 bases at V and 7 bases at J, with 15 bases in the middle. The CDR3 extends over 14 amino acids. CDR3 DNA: TGTGCCAGCAGCTTGGGAGAGGCCGCGAGTGGCTACACCTTC. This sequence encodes CASSLGEAASGYTF.

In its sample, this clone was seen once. The CDR3 sequence is CASSPERGLNTEAFF. CDR3 bases: TGCGCCAGCAGCCCCGAGAGGGGGCTGAACACTGAAGCTTTCTTT. The rearrangement uses TRBV4-3 and TRBJ1-1; TRBD1 matches 7 bases. Unmatched junction bases numbered 5, after V lost 4 bases and J lost 0 bases. Germline loops: CDR1 LGHNA, CDR2 YSLEER. There are 15 residues in the CDR3.

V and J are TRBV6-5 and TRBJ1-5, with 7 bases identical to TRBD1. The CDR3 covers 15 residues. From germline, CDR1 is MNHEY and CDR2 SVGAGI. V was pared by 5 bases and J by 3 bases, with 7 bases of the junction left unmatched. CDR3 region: CASSPSGTDNQPQHF. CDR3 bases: TGTGCCAGCAGTCCTTCCGGGACAGACAATCAGCCCCAGCATTTT.

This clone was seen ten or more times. The CDR3 coding sequence is TGTGCCAGTAGGGCGGCACAGGGGTCCACAGATACGCAGTATTTT. It encodes CASRAAQGSTDTQYF. This chain connects TRBV19 to TRBJ2-3; 7 bases map to TRBD1. The J segment lost 2 bases and the V segment lost 6 bases, leaving 8 bases of the junction unmatched. Germline CDR1 reads LNHDA; CDR2 reads SQIVND (reference sequence). The CDR3 contains 15 residues.

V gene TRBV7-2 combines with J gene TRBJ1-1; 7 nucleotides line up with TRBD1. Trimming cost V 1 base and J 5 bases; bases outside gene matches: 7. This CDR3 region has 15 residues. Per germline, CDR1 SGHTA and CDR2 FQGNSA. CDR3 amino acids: CASSLDQGVGTEAFF. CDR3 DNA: TGTGCCAGCAGCTTAGATCAGGGGGTAGGGACTGAAGCTTTCTTT.

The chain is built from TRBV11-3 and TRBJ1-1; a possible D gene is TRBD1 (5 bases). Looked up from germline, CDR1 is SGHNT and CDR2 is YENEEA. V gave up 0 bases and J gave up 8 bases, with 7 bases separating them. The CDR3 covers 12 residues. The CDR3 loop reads CASSLEGGEAFF. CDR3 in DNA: TGTGCCAGCAGCTTAGAGGGGGGGGAAGCTTTCTTT.

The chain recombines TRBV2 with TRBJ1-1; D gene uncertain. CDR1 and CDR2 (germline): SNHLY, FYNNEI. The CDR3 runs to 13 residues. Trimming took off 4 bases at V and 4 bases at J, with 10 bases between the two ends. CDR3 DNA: TGTGCCAGCAGTGTTTCCCGGGGCACTGAAGCTTTCTTT. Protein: CASSVSRGTEAFF.